This T cell receptor beta chain came from a study of somatic mutations in cytotoxic T cells in rheumatoid arthritis (dated by TCRdb to the late 2010s). Some background on the complete study: Some V beta antibody-stained T-cell populations were flow-sorted on a FACSAria II or Sony SH800 at nearly 100% purity, and sorted V beta1+ cells also underwent TCRB sequencing. TCRB deep sequencing covered about 60 patients with rheumatoid arthritis along with about 20 healthy controls. In newly diagnosed rheumatoid arthritis without treatment, the study examined if expanded CD8+ T-cell clones harbor somatic mutations, relying on TCRB deep sequencing to characterize clonality. Median age was essentially the same in the patient group and the control group.

The immunoSEQ assay was applied to genomic DNA for TCRB CDR3 sequencing. In the original analysis: Only productive TCRB rearrangements were included in the analyses. Defining a clone by its unique TCRB CDR3 sequence, the study calculated clonality as a productive clonality index derived from Shannon entropy. To calculate repertoire overlap between two samples, the template counts of each clone were considered relative to each sample's total templates. V-gene usage from TCRB sequencing and V-gene usage measured by flow cytometry were correlated (Spearman r of around 0.6). TCRdb retrieved this table from immuneACCESS and kept in-frame rearrangements only. Not all clones are present; in checked studies, unresolved V genes account for under half, and no reason is known for the remainder. The DNA gave D and trimming, while V, J and clone size come from that table. The sample has about 7,000 clones on record, roughly 65% of them singletons. The top ten hold about 24% of the sample.

This clone turned up a few times. Which antigen it targets is not known. No much larger clonotype is one base removed from it; base qualities were not supplied. Sequences MDHEN (CDR1) and SYDVKM (CDR2) are obtained from the germline V gene. The V end loses 2 bases and the J end loses 0 bases, and a stretch of 10 bases separates them. The CDR3, from cysteine to phenylalanine, totals 15 residues. The entry retains the CDR3 DNA only, 45 bases that are in frame from base 1. With a median age of approximately 56 years (range about 21-75) and roughly 50% female, the healthy controls consisted of some 20 blood donors whose buffy coats were used. Flow cytometry confirmed the purity of CD4+ and CD8+ cells that had been isolated by positive magnetic bead selection on an AutoMACS. Ficoll-Paque PLUS density gradient separation was used to isolate peripheral blood mononuclear cells. Using Nucleospin Tissue or Tissue XS kits, DNA was extracted from CD4-enriched, CD8-enriched or PBMC samples, with quantification by a Qubit 2.0 fluorometer.

Findings and caveats that apply to the study as a whole: The largest CD8+ clone made up more than 20% of CD8+ cells in about an eighth of the roughly 65 patients, and blood and synovial fluid shared several identical CD8+ TCRB sequences. No adjustment for multiple comparisons was made for the slight TRBV07 underrepresentation in patients. The antigen targets of the expanded CD8+ clones were unknown, and absence from virus-specific databases did not rule out viral specificity. CD8+ T-cell clonality in rheumatoid arthritis patients was not significantly different from that in age-matched healthy controls. Healthy controls showed no age-related increase in CD8+ clonality, whereas patients did (Spearman r ≈ 0.49).

In this chain, TRBV28 is recombined with TRBJ1-1; TRBD1 might be the D gene, on 5 matching bases. Sequenced material: CD8+ T cells sorted from blood. This clonotype was obtained from a woman in her thirties or forties in good health. The sequenced DNA: TGTGCCAGCAGTTTAATAGGGGATTTGAACACTGAAGCTTTCTTT. The resulting protein is CASSLIGDLNTEAFF.